Listed below are T cell receptor beta chains from one sample, sequenced in a study of molecular identifiers for immune sequencing clone quantification. From the PCR reads, TCRdb called clonotypes with MiXCR, one entry per CDR3 protein. The sample contains about 510,000 distinct CDR3 sequences, about a fifth of which appear only once. The sample comprised naive CD8+ T cells from blood, with Jurkat cell RNA spiked in. The source is a human donor in good health. Some libraries in this study had Jurkat cell RNA spiked in. The CDR3 runs from the conserved cysteine through the conserved F or W. The order of the fields is J gene, V gene, CDR3 length, clone size, D gene, CDR3 DNA, CDR3 protein. A D gene is named only where the DNA matches it firmly. Size tells how often a clone was seen (once, few, many) or the class of an expanded clone, and some rows leave it out.

>TRBJ2-2|TRBV25-1|18|many|NA
TGTGCCAGCAGTGAATATTACAATGCTCAATTGGGACCCGGGGAGCTGTTTTTT
CASSEYYNAQLGPGELFF
>TRBJ2-3|TRBV27|15|few|NA
TGTGCCAGCAGTTTATACAGGGCTAGCACAGATACGCAGTATTTT
CASSLYRASTDTQYF
>TRBJ2-2|TRBV6-2/TRBV6-3|16|many|NA
TGTGCCAGCAGTCGCCTAGTAACCGCGAACACCGGGGAGCTGTTTTTT
CASSRLVTANTGELFF
>TRBJ2-7|TRBV7-2|17|NA|TRBD1
TGTGCCAGCAGCCACCCCCGGGACAGGGGGGGGTCCCACGAGCAGTACTTC
CASSHPRDRGGSHEQYF
>TRBJ2-7|TRBV7-9|15|many|TRBD1
TGTGCCAGCAGCTTCGGACAGGGCCCTGGGTACGAGCAGTACTTC
CASSFGQGPGYEQYF
>TRBJ2-5|TRBV7-2|14|many|NA
TGTGCCAGCAGCAGCACCGGGACTGGAGAGACCCAGTACTTC
CASSSTGTGETQYF
>TRBJ1-2|TRBV28|14|NA|NA
TGTGCCAGCAGTTTGGGCAGGGCTAACTATGGCTACACCTTC
CASSLGRANYGYTF
>TRBJ2-7|TRBV9|15|few|NA
TGTGCCAGCAGCGTAGATGACAGGCGACTATACGAGCAGTACTTC
CASSVDDRRLYEQYF
>TRBJ2-1|TRBV25-1|16|many|NA
TGTGCCAGCAGTGACACCACAGGGCAGGCCTACAATGAGCAGTTCTTC
CASSDTTGQAYNEQFF
>TRBJ2-4|TRBV2|13|many|NA
TGTGCCAGCCAAGAGGGTAACGAAAACATTCAGTACTTC
CASQEGNENIQYF
>TRBJ2-5|TRBV3-1|16|NA|NA
TGTGCCAGCAGCCAAGAACGGCAGGGGCCCCAAGAGACCCAGTACTTC
CASSQERQGPQETQYF
>TRBJ2-2|TRBV6-2/TRBV6-3|16|many|TRBD2
TGTGCCAGCAGCCCGGGACTAGCGGGACCTCACGGGGAGCTGTTTTTT
CASSPGLAGPHGELFF
>TRBJ2-1|TRBV7-9|15|many|TRBD2
TGTGCCAGCAGCTTCCGCGGGAGGTCGAGTTATGAGCAGTTCTTC
CASSFRGRSSYEQFF
>TRBJ2-1|TRBV11-2|12|few|NA
TGTGCCAGCAGCAAGGCTGGGGAGAGGGAGTTCTTC
CASSKAGEREFF
>TRBJ1-5|TRBV12-3/TRBV12-4|11|few|TRBD1
TGTGCCAGCAGCCACAGGGGCCCCCAGCATTTT
CASSHRGPQHF
>TRBJ2-4|TRBV19|16|few|TRBD2
TGTGCCAGTAGTCCCCGGACTAGCGGGAATAGGGACATTCAGTACTTC
CASSPRTSGNRDIQYF
>TRBJ1-1|TRBV12-3/TRBV12-4|13|NA|NA
TGTGCCAGCATCACCTCGGGGGGTCGCGAAGCTTTCTTT
CASITSGGREAFF
>TRBJ2-1|TRBV27|14|NA|TRBD2
TGTGCCAGCAGTTTACGGGGGGCCTACAATGAGCAGTTCTTC
CASSLRGAYNEQFF
>TRBJ2-3|TRBV27|16|NA|TRBD2
TGTGCCAGCAGTTTTCTGGGGACTAGGTTTACAGATACGCAGTATTTT
CASSFLGTRFTDTQYF
>TRBJ2-7|TRBV4-1|14|few|NA
TGCGCCAGCAGCCAGGGCGGGGCCACCTACGAGCAGTACTTC
CASSQGGATYEQYF
>TRBJ2-7|TRBV11-2|11|few|NA
TGTGCCAGCAGCCACGCGGAGGAGCAGTACTTC
CASSHAEEQYF
>TRBJ1-1|TRBV5-1|15|many|NA
TGCGCCAGCAGCTTGGGGTGGGCAGAGAACACTGAAGCTTTCTTT
CASSLGWAENTEAFF
>TRBJ2-7|TRBV9|15|NA|NA
TGTGCCAGCAGCGTGGTGGGGGACCCCTCCTACGAGCAGTACTTC
CASSVVGDPSYEQYF
>TRBJ1-5|TRBV27|13|many|NA
TGTGCCAGCAGTGCCCACGGCAATCAGCCCCAGCATTTT
CASSAHGNQPQHF
>TRBJ2-3|TRBV5-1|14|many|NA
TGCGCCAGCAGCAATATAATTAGCACAGATACGCAGTATTTT
CASSNIISTDTQYF
>TRBJ2-5|TRBV7-9|16|NA|NA
TGTGCCAGCACCATCCCGGGGCAAGCCGGGCAAGAGACCCAGTACTTC
CASTIPGQAGQETQYF
>TRBJ2-3|TRBV19|14|NA|NA
TGTGCCAGTAGTATGACCCCAGTTCGGGATACGCAGTATTTT
CASSMTPVRDTQYF
>TRBJ1-3|TRBV6-2/TRBV6-3|16|NA|TRBD1
TGTGCCATCCTCGGGACAGGTCGCTACTCTGGAAACACCATATATTTT
CAILGTGRYSGNTIYF
>TRBJ2-7|TRBV5-3|14|NA|NA
TGTGCCAGCAGCTTCGACAGAACAATCTTCGAGCAGTACTTC
CASSFDRTIFEQYF
>TRBJ2-3|TRBV11-2|14|few|NA
TGTGCCAGCAGCTCAGCGGGCCTTACAGATACGCAGTATTTT
CASSSAGLTDTQYF
>TRBJ2-7|TRBV7-2|15|many|TRBD2
TGTGCCAGCAGCCCTAACGTTGGACTAGCTTTCGAGCAGTACTTC
CASSPNVGLAFEQYF
>TRBJ1-3|TRBV10-2|14|NA|NA
TGCGCCAGCAGTGACAGTTCTTACGGGAACACCATATATTTT
CASSDSSYGNTIYF
>TRBJ1-5|TRBV7-6|16|few|TRBD1
TGTGCCAGCAGCCCGGCGACAGGGGGTGGCAATCAGCCCCAGCATTTT
CASSPATGGGNQPQHF
>TRBJ2-2|TRBV7-2|17|NA|TRBD2
TGTGCCAGCAGCTACGGACTAGCGCACGTGAACACCGGGGAGCTGTTTTTT
CASSYGLAHVNTGELFF
>TRBJ2-2|TRBV11-2|15|NA|NA
TGTGCCAGCAGCCCCAGCGTCTCTAAGTTCGGGGAGCTGTTTTTT
CASSPSVSKFGELFF
>TRBJ2-5|TRBV7-6|15|many|NA
TGTGCCAGCAATTTACGATCGGGCAGTCAAGAGACCCAGTACTTC
CASNLRSGSQETQYF
>TRBJ1-1|TRBV6-6|13|few|NA
TGTGCCAGCCATACAGGGAAGAACACTGAAGCTTTCTTT
CASHTGKNTEAFF
>TRBJ2-5|TRBV28|15|many|TRBD2
TGTGCCAGCTCCCTAGCGGGAGGCCCGCGCGAGACCCAGTACTTC
CASSLAGGPRETQYF
>TRBJ2-6|TRBV12-3/TRBV12-4|19|many|NA
TGTGCCAGCAGTCTAACCGGGACGGATTTCGCTCTGGGAGCCAACGTCCTGACTTTC
CASSLTGTDFALGANVLTF
>TRBJ2-3|TRBV28|15|many|NA
TGTGCCAGCAGTTCGGACTACCCTGGGGGCGATACGCAGTATTTT
CASSSDYPGGDTQYF
>TRBJ1-1|TRBV30|12|NA|NA
TGTGCCTGGTGGGACAAATTCACTGAAGCTTTCTTT
CAWWDKFTEAFF
>TRBJ2-5|TRBV9|17|few|TRBD2
TGTGCCAGCAGCGTTGAGAGCGGGAGTCGGGGACAAGAGACCCAGTACTTC
CASSVESGSRGQETQYF
>TRBJ2-1|TRBV30|11|many|NA
TGTGCCTGGAGAACAGGGTACGAGCAGTTCTTC
CAWRTGYEQFF
>TRBJ1-4|TRBV11-2|15|NA|NA
TGTGCCAGCAGCTCCCAGTTTGCAACTAATGAAAAACTGTTTTTT
CASSSQFATNEKLFF
>TRBJ1-1|TRBV7-9|15|many|NA
TGTGCCAGCAGCCCTACTGGGGCGCTGATCACTGAAGCTTTCTTT
CASSPTGALITEAFF
>TRBJ2-1|TRBV19|15|NA|NA
TGTGCCAGTAGTATAGCCGGGTCCTCCTACAATGAGCAGCTCTTC
CASSIAGSSYNEQLF
>TRBJ2-3|TRBV25-1|14|many|TRBD1
TGTGCCAGCAGTGAACCCGACAGGGCAGATACGCAGTATTTT
CASSEPDRADTQYF
>TRBJ2-3|TRBV20-1|16|NA|NA
TGCAGTGCTAGGAGTGGAGGGGCGCAACTCACAGATACGCAGTATTTT
CSARSGGAQLTDTQYF
>TRBJ2-7|TRBV20-1|19|NA|TRBD1
TGCAGTGCTAGAGATAATGATTTGGGACAGGCCTCGAAGTCCTACGAGCAGTACTTC
CSARDNDLGQASKSYEQYF
>TRBJ2-3|TRBV28|18|many|NA
TGTGCCAGCAGTTTATCCGGGAGATGGTCACACAGCACAGATACGCAGTATTTT
CASSLSGRWSHSTDTQYF
>TRBJ2-5|TRBV4-1|16|many|TRBD2
TGCGCCAGCAGCCAAGAAAGCGGGGGGGCCCTTGAGACCCAGTACTTC
CASSQESGGALETQYF
>TRBJ2-3|TRBV7-8|16|many|NA
TGTGCCAGCAGCTCCCGCGGACCGACCACGAGTGATACGCAGTATTTT
CASSSRGPTTSDTQYF
>TRBJ1-5|TRBV4-3|14|few|NA
TGCGCCAGCAGCTTCCGGACGGGCAATCAGCCCCAGCATTTT
CASSFRTGNQPQHF
>TRBJ2-7|TRBV6-2/TRBV6-3|12|NA|TRBD1
TGTGCCAGCAGTTACACAGGGGCCGAGCAGTACTTC
CASSYTGAEQYF
>TRBJ2-2|TRBV29-1|12|many|NA
TGCAGCGTTGTTTTGCCCAGCGGGGAGCTGTTTTTT
CSVVLPSGELFF